Reported below is one T cell receptor beta chain. The immunoSEQ assay amplified TCRB CDR3 from up to roughly 2 ug DNA. The assay was immunoSEQ multiplex PCR, and TCRdb's table has in-frame clones only and misses some. The table lists 70,000 to 95,000 clones, around 87% of them singletons, with around 2% in the top ten. The time point here: after dendritic cell vaccination, including at tumor progression/relapse. Fresh-frozen tumor tissue and more than two years of survival data were available for all. This entry belongs to a study of glioma-infiltrating T cells after dendritic cell vaccination. Study summary: Autologous tumor lysate-pulsed dendritic cell vaccination was given between about 2003 and 2013. Autologous tumor lysate was loaded overnight onto monocyte-derived dendritic cells grown seven days with IL-4 and GM-CSF.

This CDR3 is built from 12 residues. Per the germline V gene, CDR1 is GTSNPN and CDR2 is SVGIG (reference sequence). This sequence originates from a human donor with glioblastoma. V is TRBV30 and J is TRBJ2-5, with a weak D call TRBD1 (6 bases). Gene TRBJ2-7 matches the end of the DNA better, so the J call may be wrong. This sample comprised blood, obtained after dendritic cell vaccination. The CDR3 loop is CAWGGQPYEQYF. The DNA for the CDR3 is TGTGCCTGGGGAGGACAGCCCTACGAGCAGTACTTC.